Sequencing of this T cell receptor (beta chain) was carried out in a study of cytomegalovirus exposure and HLA in healthy donors. Study-wide results and caveats: No immune exposure information besides CMV serostatus was available. Most subjects' HLA-A and HLA-B alleles were reportedly predicted from TCR beta sequences.

As regards this clone: Its antigen is unidentified.

Donors were ostensibly healthy at sampling, although undocumented immune exposures were probable. The ends were cut back, 5 bases at V and 1 base at J, with 11 bases in the middle. Germline V gene sequence: CDR1 MNHNY, CDR2 SVGAGI (reference sequence). The CDR3 length is 14 residues. PCR employed 60 Vbeta and 13 Jbeta primers. Measured with immunoSEQ multiplex PCR; TCRdb has only the in-frame clones, and not every one. The sample totals tens of thousands of clones. The specimen sequenced was PBMCs. The chain combines TRBV6-6 with TRBJ1-1; D gene unclear. The TCR sequence derives from a male donor in good health and CMV-seronegative. In DNA, the CDR3 is TGTGCCAGCAGTAACAGAGACACGAACACTGAAGCTTTCTTT. Translated, it gives CASSNRDTNTEAFF.